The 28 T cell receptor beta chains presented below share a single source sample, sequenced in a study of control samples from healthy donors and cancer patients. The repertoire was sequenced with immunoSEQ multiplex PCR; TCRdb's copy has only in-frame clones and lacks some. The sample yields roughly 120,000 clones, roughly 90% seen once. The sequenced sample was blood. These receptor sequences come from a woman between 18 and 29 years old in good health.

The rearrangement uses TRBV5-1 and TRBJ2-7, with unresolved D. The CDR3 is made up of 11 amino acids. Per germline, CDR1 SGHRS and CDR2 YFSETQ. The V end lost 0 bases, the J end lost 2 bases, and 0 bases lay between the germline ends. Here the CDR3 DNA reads TGCGCCAGCAGCTTGGCCTACGAGCAGTACTTC. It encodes CASSLAYEQYF.

In DNA form, the CDR3 reads TGCGCCAGCAGCTTTCGGACTAGCGGGAGTTTTTACGAGCAGTACTTC. Its translation: CASSFRTSGSFYEQYF. The chain is built from TRBV5-1 and TRBJ2-7, with 13 bases that match TRBD2. Germline V gives CDR1 SGHRS, CDR2 YFSETQ. This CDR3 has 16 residues. With 2 bases clipped from V and 4 bases from J, the junction kept 6 bases outside the gene matches.

The CDR3 nucleotides are TGTGCCAGCAGTTTAACTAGCGTTTACGGGTACGAGCAGTACTTC. This encodes CASSLTSVYGYEQYF. The chain has TRBV27 and TRBJ2-7; 7 nucleotides match TRBD2. Germline V gene sequence: CDR1 MNHEY, CDR2 SMNVEV (reference sequence). The trim removed 2 bases at V and 4 bases at J, leaving 8 bases unmatched. The CDR3 is 15 residues long.

The CDR3 DNA is TGTGCCAGCAGCCAAGAGGGACTAGCGGGGGACCGCGGAGATACGCAGTATTTT. This gives the protein CASSQEGLAGDRGDTQYF. The V and J genes are TRBV3-1 (or the pseudogene TRBV3-2) and TRBJ2-3; TRBD2 matches 14 bases. The V segment lost 0 bases and the J segment 5 bases; nucleotides outside the gene matches: 7. The CDR3 is made up of 18 amino acids. Germline values: CDR1 LGHDT, CDR2 YNNKEL (reference sequence).

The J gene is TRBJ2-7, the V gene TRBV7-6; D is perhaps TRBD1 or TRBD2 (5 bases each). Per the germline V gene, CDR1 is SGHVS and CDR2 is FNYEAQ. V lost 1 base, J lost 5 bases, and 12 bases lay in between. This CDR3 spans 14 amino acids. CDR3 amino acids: CASSLGGEGDEQYF. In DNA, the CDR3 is TGTGCCAGCAGCTTAGGAGGGGAAGGAGACGAGCAGTACTTC.

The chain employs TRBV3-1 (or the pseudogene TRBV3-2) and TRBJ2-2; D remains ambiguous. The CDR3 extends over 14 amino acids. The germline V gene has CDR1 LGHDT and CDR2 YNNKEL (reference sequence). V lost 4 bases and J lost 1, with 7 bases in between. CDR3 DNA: TGTGCCAGCAGCCCTCGTCAGAACACCGGGGAGCTGTTTTTT. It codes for CASSPRQNTGELFF.

The CDR3 DNA reads as TGTGCCAGCAGTGATCCCGGGACGCCTCTCTACAATGAGCAGTTCTTC. It yields the protein CASSDPGTPLYNEQFF. V gene TRBV6-1 combines with J gene TRBJ2-1; either TRBD1 or TRBD2 may supply D (5 bases each). The CDR3 runs 16 residues. V was cut by 3 bases and J by 3 bases, with 15 bases left in between. Germline assignment: CDR1 MNHNS and CDR2 SASEGT.

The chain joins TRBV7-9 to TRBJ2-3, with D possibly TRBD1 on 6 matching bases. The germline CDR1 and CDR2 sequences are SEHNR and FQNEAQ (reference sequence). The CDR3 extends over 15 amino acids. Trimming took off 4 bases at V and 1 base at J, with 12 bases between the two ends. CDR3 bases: TGTGCCAGCAGCTACAGGGTTGATGGCACAGATACGCAGTATTTT. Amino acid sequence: CASSYRVDGTDTQYF.

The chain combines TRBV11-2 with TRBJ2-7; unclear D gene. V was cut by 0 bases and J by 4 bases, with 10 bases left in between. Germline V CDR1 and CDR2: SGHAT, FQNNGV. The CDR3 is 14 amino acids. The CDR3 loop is CASSLENGFYEQYF. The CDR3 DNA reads TGTGCCAGCAGCTTAGAAAACGGCTTTTACGAGCAGTACTTC.

The CDR3 protein is CASSPGTARAGELFF. CDR3 coding DNA: TGTGCCAGCAGCCCCGGGACAGCCCGAGCCGGGGAGCTGTTTTTT. The V and J genes are TRBV6-5 and TRBJ2-2, with 7 nucleotides matching TRBD1. Germline values: CDR1 MNHEY, CDR2 SVGAGI. CDR3 length: 15 amino acids. Trimming cost V 6 bases and J 6 bases; bases outside gene matches: 10.

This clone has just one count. The chain's CDR3 is CATYEGGTKGYTF. CDR3 DNA: TGCGCCACCTACGAGGGGGGCACGAAGGGCTACACCTTC. The chain combines TRBV10-2 with TRBJ1-2; possible D gene TRBD1, 6 bases. Trimming shortened V by 10 bases and J by 8 bases, and 20 bases separated the two germline ends. The germline V gene encodes CDR1 WSHSY and CDR2 SAAADI. This CDR3 spans 13 amino acids.

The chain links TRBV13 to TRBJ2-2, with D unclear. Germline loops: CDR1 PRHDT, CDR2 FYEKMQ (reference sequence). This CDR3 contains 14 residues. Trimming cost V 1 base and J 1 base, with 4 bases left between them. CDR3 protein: CASSLVRNTGELFF. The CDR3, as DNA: TGTGCCAGCAGCTTAGTAAGGAACACCGGGGAGCTGTTTTTT. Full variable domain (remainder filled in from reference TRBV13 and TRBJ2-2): AAGVIQSPRHLIKEKRETATLKCYPIPRHDTVYWYQQGPGQDPQFLISFYEKMQSDKGSIPDRFSAQQFSDYHSELNMSSLELGDSALYFCASSLVRNTGELFFGEGSRLTVL.

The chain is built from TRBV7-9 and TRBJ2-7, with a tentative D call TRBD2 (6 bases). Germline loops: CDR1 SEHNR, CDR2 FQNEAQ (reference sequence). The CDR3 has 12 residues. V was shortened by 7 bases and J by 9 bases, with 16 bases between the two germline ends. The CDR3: CASTYRGGRQYF. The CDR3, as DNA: TGTGCCAGCACCTACCGTGGAGGGAGGCAGTACTTC.

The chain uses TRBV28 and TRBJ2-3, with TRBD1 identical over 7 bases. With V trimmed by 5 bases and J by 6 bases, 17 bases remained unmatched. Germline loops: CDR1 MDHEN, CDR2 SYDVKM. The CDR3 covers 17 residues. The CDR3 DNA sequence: TGTGCCAGCAGTCCCCTCGACAGGGTACCCCTTTACGATACGCAGTATTTT. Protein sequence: CASSPLDRVPLYDTQYF.

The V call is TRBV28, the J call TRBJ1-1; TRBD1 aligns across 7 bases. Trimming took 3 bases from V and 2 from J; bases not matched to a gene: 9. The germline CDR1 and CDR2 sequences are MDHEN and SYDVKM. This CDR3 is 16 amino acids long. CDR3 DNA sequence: TGTGCCAGCAGTTTGGCGCTCAGGGGGTTTAACACTGAAGCTTTCTTT. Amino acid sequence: CASSLALRGFNTEAFF.

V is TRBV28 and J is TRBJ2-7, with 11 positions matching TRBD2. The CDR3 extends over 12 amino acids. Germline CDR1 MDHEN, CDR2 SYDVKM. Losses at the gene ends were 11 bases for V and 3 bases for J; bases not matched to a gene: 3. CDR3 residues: CAATSGDYEQYF. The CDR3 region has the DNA TGTGCCGCGACTAGCGGGGACTACGAGCAGTACTTC.

CDR3 sequence (DNA): TGTGCCAGTAGCCCGCGCCGGGACACTAATCAGCCCCAGCATTTT. Translated, it gives CASSPRRDTNQPQHF. The V and J genes are TRBV19 and TRBJ1-5; maybe TRBD1 (6 bases). Trimming left V 6 bases short and J 4 bases short, with 16 bases between. Germline values: CDR1 LNHDA, CDR2 SQIVND (reference sequence). This CDR3 has 15 amino acids.

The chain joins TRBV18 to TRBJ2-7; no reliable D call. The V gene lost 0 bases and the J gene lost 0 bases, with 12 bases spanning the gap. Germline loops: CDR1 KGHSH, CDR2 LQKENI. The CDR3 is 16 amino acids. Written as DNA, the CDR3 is TGTGCCAGCTCACCACCGGTGCGAGGCAGCTCCTACGAGCAGTACTTC. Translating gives CASSPPVRGSSYEQYF.

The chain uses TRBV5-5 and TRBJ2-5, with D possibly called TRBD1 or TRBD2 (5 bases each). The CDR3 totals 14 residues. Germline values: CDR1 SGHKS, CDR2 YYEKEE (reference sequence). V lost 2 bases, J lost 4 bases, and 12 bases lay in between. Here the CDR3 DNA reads TGTGCCAGCAGCTTCCAGGGTGGGGGAGAGACCCAGTACTTC. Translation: CASSFQGGGETQYF.

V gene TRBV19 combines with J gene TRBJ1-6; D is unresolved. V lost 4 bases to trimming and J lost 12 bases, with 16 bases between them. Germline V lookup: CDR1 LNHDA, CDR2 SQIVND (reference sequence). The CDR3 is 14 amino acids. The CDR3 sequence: CASSSSAVDLPLHF. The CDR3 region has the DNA TGTGCCAGTAGTAGCTCCGCCGTTGACTTACCCCTCCACTTT.

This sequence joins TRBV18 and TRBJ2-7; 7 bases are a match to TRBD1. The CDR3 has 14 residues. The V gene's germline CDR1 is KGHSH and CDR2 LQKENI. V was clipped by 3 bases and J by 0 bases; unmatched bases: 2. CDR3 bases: TGTGCCAGCTCACCGGGACAGAACTCCTACGAGCAGTACTTC. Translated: CASSPGQNSYEQYF.

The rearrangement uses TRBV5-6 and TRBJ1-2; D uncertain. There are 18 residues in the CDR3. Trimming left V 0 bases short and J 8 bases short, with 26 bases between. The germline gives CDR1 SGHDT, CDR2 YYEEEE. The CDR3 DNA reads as TGTGCCAGCAGCTTGGTAACCCCGCCCTCACCCGAAGCTTTGGGCTACACCTTC. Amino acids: CASSLVTPPSPEALGYTF.

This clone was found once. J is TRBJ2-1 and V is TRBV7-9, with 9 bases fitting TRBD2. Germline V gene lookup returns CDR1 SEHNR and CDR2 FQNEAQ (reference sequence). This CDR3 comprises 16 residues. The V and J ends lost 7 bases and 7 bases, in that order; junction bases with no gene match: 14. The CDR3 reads CASIRDEREDPNEQFF. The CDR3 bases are TGTGCCAGCATTCGGGATGAGCGGGAGGACCCGAATGAGCAGTTCTTC.

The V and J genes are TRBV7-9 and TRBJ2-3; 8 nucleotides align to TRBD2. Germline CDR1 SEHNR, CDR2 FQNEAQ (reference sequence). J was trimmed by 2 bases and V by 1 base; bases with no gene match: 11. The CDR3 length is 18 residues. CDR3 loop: CASSLVRSAGGNTDTQYF. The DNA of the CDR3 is TGTGCCAGCAGCTTAGTCCGCTCGGCGGGGGGAAACACAGATACGCAGTATTTT.

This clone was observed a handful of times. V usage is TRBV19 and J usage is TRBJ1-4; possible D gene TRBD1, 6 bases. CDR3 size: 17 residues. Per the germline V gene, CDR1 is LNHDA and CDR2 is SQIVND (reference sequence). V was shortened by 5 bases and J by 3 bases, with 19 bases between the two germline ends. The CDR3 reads CASSPPGNRAANEKLFF. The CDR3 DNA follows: TGTGCCAGTAGTCCTCCCGGGAACAGGGCGGCTAATGAAAAACTGTTTTTT.

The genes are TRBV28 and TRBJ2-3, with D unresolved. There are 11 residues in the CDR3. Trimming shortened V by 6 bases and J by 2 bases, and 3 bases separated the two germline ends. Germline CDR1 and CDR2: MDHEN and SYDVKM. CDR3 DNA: TGTGCCAGCAGCTACACAGATACGCAGTATTTT. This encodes CASSYTDTQYF.

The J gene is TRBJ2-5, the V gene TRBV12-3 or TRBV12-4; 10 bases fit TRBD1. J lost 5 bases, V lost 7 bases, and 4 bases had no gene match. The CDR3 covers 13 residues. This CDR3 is CASTPTGGETQYF. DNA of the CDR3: TGTGCCAGCACCCCGACAGGGGGCGAGACCCAGTACTTC.

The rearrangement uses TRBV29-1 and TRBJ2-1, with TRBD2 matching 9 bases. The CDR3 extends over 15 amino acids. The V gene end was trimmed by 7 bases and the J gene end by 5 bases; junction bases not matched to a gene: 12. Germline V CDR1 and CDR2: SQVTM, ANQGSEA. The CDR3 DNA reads TGCAGCGCCGCGGGACTAGCCGGGGCCGACAATGAGCAGTTCTTC. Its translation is CSAAGLAGADNEQFF.